The rows below give T cell receptor beta chains drawn from one sample of a study of control samples from healthy donors and cancer patients. Here immunoSEQ multiplex PCR was the method, and the copy in TCRdb shows in-frame clones only, minus some. The repertoire holds about 150,000 clones, with roughly 94% as singletons. Sample: PBMCs. The receptors were gathered from a man between 60 and 75 years old with colorectal cancer. The CDR3 runs from the conserved cysteine through the conserved F or W. Size values are once, few and many counts, or a class for expanded clones, and some rows have none.

j_gene	abundance	v_gene	CDR3aa
TRBJ2-2	.	TRBV6-1	CASSELTGTNTGELFF
TRBJ2-7	.	TRBV6-5	CASSYRQAYEQYF
TRBJ2-7	.	TRBV29-1	CSVEWGNEQYF
TRBJ2-7	.	TRBV27	CASSDVRDRVYEQYF
TRBJ2-7	.	TRBV5-8	CASSFGGRGYEQYF
TRBJ1-3	once	TRBV6-5	CASITGYSGNTIYF
TRBJ2-1	.	TRBV20-1	CSASKLAGGPIDEQFF
TRBJ2-1	.	TRBV14	CASRSLGAGYNEQFF
TRBJ1-1	.	TRBV5-4	CASSTTAGTEAFF
TRBJ2-7	.	TRBV29-1	CSVEDGTGNYEQYF
TRBJ1-1	.	TRBV5-1	CASSSPDTFTEAFF
TRBJ2-5	.	TRBV6-5	CASRAAGAIQETQYF
TRBJ2-7	.	TRBV2	CASTLGQGIYEQYF
TRBJ2-7	.	TRBV20-1	CSASSLYEQYF
TRBJ2-1	.	TRBV30	CAWSVLGGEEQFF
TRBJ2-1	.	TRBV6-6	CASSARDSINEQFF
TRBJ1-6	once	TRBV20-1	CSASPAAGTRNSPLHF
TRBJ2-5	.	TRBV30	CAWTASETQYF
TRBJ1-1	.	TRBV5-4	CASSLASLKAEAFF
TRBJ2-6	.	TRBV19	CASSSPRDSGANVLTF
TRBJ2-5	.	TRBV9	CASSDGAQETQYF
TRBJ1-1	.	TRBV11-2	CASSQQASNTEAFF
TRBJ1-2	.	TRBV11-2	CASSLEPGTYGYTF
TRBJ2-5	.	TRBV6-5	CASSYSRRGGGTQYF
TRBJ1-1	once	TRBV7-9	CASSLQGRRNTEAFF
TRBJ1-6	.	TRBV9	CASSGDRVRGSYNSPLHF